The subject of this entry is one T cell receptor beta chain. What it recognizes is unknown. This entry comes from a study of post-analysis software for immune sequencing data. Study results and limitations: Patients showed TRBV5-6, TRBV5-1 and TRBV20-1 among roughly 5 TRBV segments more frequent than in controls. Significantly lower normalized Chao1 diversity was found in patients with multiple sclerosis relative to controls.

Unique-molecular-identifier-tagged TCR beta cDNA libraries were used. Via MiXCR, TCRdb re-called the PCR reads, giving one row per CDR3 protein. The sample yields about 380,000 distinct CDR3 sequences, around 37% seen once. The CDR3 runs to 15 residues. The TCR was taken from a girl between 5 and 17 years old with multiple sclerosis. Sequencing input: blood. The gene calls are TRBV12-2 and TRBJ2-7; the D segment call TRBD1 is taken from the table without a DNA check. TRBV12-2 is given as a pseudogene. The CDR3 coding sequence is TGTGCAAGTCGCTTAGAGGGACAGTGTCTCTACGAGCAGTACTTC. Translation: CASRLEGQCLYEQYF.